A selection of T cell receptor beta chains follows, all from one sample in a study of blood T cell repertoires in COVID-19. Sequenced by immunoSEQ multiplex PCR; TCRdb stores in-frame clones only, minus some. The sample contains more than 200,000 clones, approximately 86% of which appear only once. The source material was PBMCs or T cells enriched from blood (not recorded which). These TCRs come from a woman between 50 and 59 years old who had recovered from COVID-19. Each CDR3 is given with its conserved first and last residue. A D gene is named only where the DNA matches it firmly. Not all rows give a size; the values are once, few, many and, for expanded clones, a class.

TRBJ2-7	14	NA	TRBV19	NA	CASSPSGLIYEQYF	TGTGCCAGTAGTCCCTCGGGACTGATCTACGAGCAGTACTTC
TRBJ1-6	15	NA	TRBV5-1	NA	CASSVGNMGVGPLHF	TGCGCCAGCAGCGTTGGCAACATGGGCGTTGGACCCCTCCACTTT
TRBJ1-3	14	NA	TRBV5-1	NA	CASSLTTDRDTIYF	TGCGCCAGCAGCCTCACAACGGACAGAGACACCATATATTTT
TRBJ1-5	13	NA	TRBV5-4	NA	CASSQQPNQPQHF	TGTGCCAGCAGCCAACAGCCCAATCAGCCCCAGCATTTT
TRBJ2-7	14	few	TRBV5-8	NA	CASSPRRTTREQYF	TGTGCCAGCAGCCCCAGACGGACTACCCGCGAGCAGTACTTC
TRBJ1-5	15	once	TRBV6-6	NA	CASSRGQFSNQPQHF	TGTGCCAGCAGCCGCGGACAGTTTAGCAATCAGCCCCAGCATTTT
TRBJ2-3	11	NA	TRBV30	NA	CAWSVSGTQYF	TGTGCCTGGAGTGTTAGTGGTACGCAGTATTTT
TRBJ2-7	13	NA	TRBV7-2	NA	CASSLVYSYEQYF	TGTGCCAGCAGCTTAGTATACTCCTACGAGCAGTACTTC
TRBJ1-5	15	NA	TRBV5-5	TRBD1	CASSFEGASNQPQHF	TGTGCCAGCAGCTTTGAGGGGGCTAGCAATCAGCCCCAGCATTTT
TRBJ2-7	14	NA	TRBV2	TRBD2	CASSRTSGSYEQYF	TGTGCCAGCAGTAGGACTAGCGGGTCCTACGAGCAGTACTTC
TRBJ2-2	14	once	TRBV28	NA	CASRRERNTGELFF	TGTGCCAGCCGTAGAGAAAGGAACACCGGGGAGCTGTTTTTT
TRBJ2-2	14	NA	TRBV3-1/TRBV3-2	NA	CASSQDWGGGELFF	TGTGCCAGCAGCCAAGACTGGGGCGGCGGGGAGCTGTTTTTT